A single T cell receptor (beta chain) is shown here with its context. The protocol was immunoSEQ multiplex PCR, while the TCRdb copy is restricted to in-frame clones and leaves out a portion. There are around 110,000 clones in the sample; 85% to 95% occur only once, and over 2.5% lies in the top ten. After removal of 1 base from V and 3 bases from J, the junction contained 12 bases not matched to a gene. The germline V gene has CDR1 SGHAT and CDR2 FQNNGV. The CDR3 consists of 18 residues. This sample was taken from a study of control samples from healthy donors and cancer patients. The TCR was taken from a man aged 30-40 years in good health. The J gene is TRBJ2-3, the V gene TRBV11-2; 8 bases map to TRBD1. The source material was blood. CDR3: CASSLGGTGAERTDTQYF. Written as DNA, the CDR3 is TGTGCCAGCAGCTTAGGGGGGACAGGAGCCGAACGGACAGATACGCAGTATTTT.